This entry lists 32 T cell receptor beta chains sequenced from one sample in a study of blood T cell repertoires in COVID-19. The method was immunoSEQ multiplex PCR; TCRdb's version includes in-frame clones alone and lacks a portion of them. The sample consists of around 200,000 clones, 80% to 90% of them appearing once. Material: PBMCs or T cells enriched from blood (not recorded which). These receptor sequences come from a young man who had recovered from COVID-19.

The rearrangement uses TRBV5-1 and TRBJ2-6, with TRBD1 matching 8 bases. The CDR3 contains 15 residues. The ends lost 0 bases at V and 8 bases at J; junction bases unmatched: 4. The germline gives CDR1 SGHRS, CDR2 YFSETQ. The CDR3 DNA sequence: TGCGCCAGCAGCTTGGCTGGACAGGGAACCAACGTCCTGACTTTC. Translation gives CASSLAGQGTNVLTF.

This clone was detected once. This chain connects TRBV5-4 to TRBJ2-7; D remains unclear. CDR3 size: 13 residues. From germline, CDR1 is SGHNT and CDR2 YYREEE (reference sequence). V was trimmed by 2 bases and J by 4 bases, leaving 10 bases between them. CDR3 bases: TGTGCCAGCAGCTTCAACAGTCAGTACGAGCAGTACTTC. Its translation is CASSFNSQYEQYF.

This clone was seen a single time. The V and J genes are TRBV11-2 and TRBJ1-1, with a possible D match to TRBD1 (5 bases). Germline CDR1 and CDR2: SGHAT and FQNNGV. With 5 bases removed from V and 0 bases from J, the gap between germline ends came to 13 bases. CDR3 length equals 15 residues. The CDR3 DNA sequence: TGTGCCAGCAGCAAGGGTGCAGGGATGAACACTGAAGCTTTCTTT. It encodes CASSKGAGMNTEAFF.

V is TRBV12-3 or TRBV12-4 and J is TRBJ1-1; D is ambiguous. CDR3 length equals 11 residues. Trimming took off 5 bases at V and 14 bases at J, with 15 bases between the two ends. In DNA form, the CDR3 reads TGTGCCAGCAGTCTATCCGGGGAGAGCTTCTTT. Protein sequence: CASSLSGESFF.

The V and J genes are TRBV27 and TRBJ2-1; D not resolved. The CDR3 runs 17 residues. Germline CDR1 reads MNHEY; CDR2 reads SMNVEV (reference sequence). V gave up 4 bases and J gave up 0 bases, with 16 bases separating them. The CDR3 here is CASSYRSGYISYNEQFF. Here the CDR3 DNA reads TGTGCCAGCAGTTACAGATCAGGTTATATCTCCTACAATGAGCAGTTCTTC.

The chain is built from TRBV30 and TRBJ2-3; perhaps TRBD1 as D (5 bases). With 0 bases removed from V and 1 base from J, the gap between germline ends came to 11 bases. The CDR3 totals 15 residues. Germline values: CDR1 GTSNPN, CDR2 SVGIG (reference sequence). CDR3 coding DNA: TGTGCCTGGAGTGTACCTTGGGGCGGCACAGATACGCAGTATTTT. Translating it yields CAWSVPWGGTDTQYF. The entire variable domain, with the rest obtained from reference TRBV30 and TRBJ2-3, is as follows: SQTIHQWPATLVQPVGSPLSLECTVEGTSNPNLYWYRQAAGRGLQLLFYSVGIGQISSEVPQNLSASRPQDRQFILSSKKLLLSDSGFYLCAWSVPWGGTDTQYFGPGTRLTVL.

The chain recombines TRBV6-5 with TRBJ2-7, with TRBD1 matching 7 bases. Germline lookup yields CDR1 MNHEY and CDR2 SVGAGI. V gave up 5 bases and J gave up 5 bases; unmatched junction bases: 6. This CDR3 is 13 amino acids long. The CDR3 bases are TGTGCCAGCAGTCCCACAGGGGTGCACGAGCAGTACTTC. It translates to CASSPTGVHEQYF.

This chain joins TRBV30 and TRBJ1-1, with D possibly being TRBD1 (6 bases). Trimming pared 3 bases from V and 0 bases from J, leaving 8 bases between. Germline CDR1 GTSNPN, CDR2 SVGIG (reference sequence). This CDR3 has 13 residues. The CDR3 is CAWRQGLNTEAFF. The CDR3, as DNA: TGTGCCTGGAGACAGGGATTGAACACTGAAGCTTTCTTT.

This rearrangement joins TRBV11-3 to TRBJ2-3; TRBD1 is a possible D gene (6 bases). Germline V CDR1 and CDR2: SGHNT, YENEEA. Between the trimmed V and J ends, which lost 5 bases and 4 bases, there was a span of 10 bases. The CDR3 sequence is 13 residues long. This CDR3 is CASSAQGPDTQYF. The CDR3 DNA is TGTGCCAGCAGCGCACAGGGTCCAGATACGCAGTATTTT.

The chain combines TRBV13 with TRBJ1-6; 7 nucleotides align to TRBD1. In germline, CDR1 is PRHDT, CDR2 FYEKMQ (reference sequence). This CDR3 has 18 amino acids. The V segment lost 6 bases and the J segment 0 bases; nucleotides outside the gene matches: 11. The DNA of the CDR3 is TGTGCCAGCAGATCTAACCTACAGGGGAGCTCCTATAATTCACCCCTCCACTTT. Translating it yields CASRSNLQGSSYNSPLHF.

This clone was seen more than once but under ten times. The J gene is TRBJ1-6, the V gene TRBV7-2, with D uncertain. Germline values: CDR1 SGHTA, CDR2 FQGNSA. This CDR3 comprises 17 residues. With 1 base removed from V and 0 bases from J, the gap between germline ends came to 10 bases. The CDR3 is CASSLEIRYSYNSPLHF. The CDR3 DNA sequence: TGTGCCAGCAGCTTAGAGATCCGCTACTCCTATAATTCACCCCTCCACTTT.

The chain links TRBV6-5 to TRBJ2-7, with TRBD1 matching over 10 bases. CDR3 length: 15 residues. V dropped 4 bases and J dropped 5; count of bases not matched to a gene: 8. CDR1 and CDR2 from the germline V gene are MNHEY and SVGAGI. The CDR3 region has the DNA TGTGCCAGCAGTTCCGGGACAGGGGATTTTGACGAGCAGTACTTC. Translated, it gives CASSSGTGDFDEQYF.

The rearrangement uses TRBV4-1 and TRBJ1-1; 7 bases line up with TRBD1. Trimming cost V 2 bases and J 6 bases; bases outside gene matches: 12. The length of the CDR3 is 16 residues. From germline, CDR1 is MGHRA and CDR2 YSYEKL. The CDR3 DNA reads as TGCGCCAGCAGCCAACAAGACAGGGTAGAAGTAGCTGAAGCTTTCTTT. Its translation is CASSQQDRVEVAEAFF.

The rearrangement uses TRBV6-2 or TRBV6-3 and TRBJ1-2; the D is unclear. This CDR3 comprises 15 residues. CDR1 MNHEY and CDR2 SVGEGT come from the germline V gene. Deletions cut 6 bases from V and 4 bases from J, with 18 bases between. Here the CDR3 DNA reads TGTGCCAGCAGCCACCCGAGTCTTACCGTCTATGGCTACACCTTC. Translating it yields CASSHPSLTVYGYTF.

The rearrangement joins TRBV29-1 to TRBJ2-7, with TRBD1 matching over 7 bases. The CDR3 extends over 14 amino acids. V dropped 6 bases and J dropped 5; count of bases not matched to a gene: 13. From germline, CDR1 is SQVTM and CDR2 ANQGSEA. The CDR3 here is CSVSDRPIGHEQYF. The CDR3 coding sequence is TGCAGCGTATCGGACAGGCCCATCGGCCACGAGCAGTACTTC.

The rearrangement uses TRBV5-1 and TRBJ2-5, with 7 bases lining up with TRBD1. J gave up 4 bases and V 4 bases, and 7 bases lay outside the gene matches. The germline V gene has CDR1 SGHRS and CDR2 YFSETQ. The CDR3 consists of 14 residues. CDR3 sequence (DNA): TGCGCCAGCAGCACGACAGGGCGAGGAGAGACCCAGTACTTC. Its protein is CASSTTGRGETQYF.

This chain links TRBV19 with TRBJ1-5; maybe TRBD1 (6 bases). V was clipped by 6 bases and J by 6 bases, with 24 bases between them. This CDR3 comprises 17 residues. The germline V gene has CDR1 LNHDA and CDR2 SQIVND (reference sequence). CDR3 amino acids: CASRVRGKGVRGQPQHF. The CDR3 region has the DNA TGTGCCAGTAGGGTTCGAGGAAAGGGGGTAAGGGGTCAGCCCCAGCATTTT.

CDR3 coding DNA: TGTGCCAGCAGGGGACGAGGGACAGTGAACACTGAAGCTTTCTTT. Protein: CASRGRGTVNTEAFF. The chain is built from TRBV27 and TRBJ1-1; 7 bases align to TRBD1. V gave up 6 bases and J gave up 0 bases; unmatched junction bases: 7. The germline V gene has CDR1 MNHEY and CDR2 SMNVEV (reference sequence). This CDR3 spans 15 amino acids.

The V gene is TRBV11-1, the J gene TRBJ2-7; D gene ambiguous. The germline CDR1 and CDR2 sequences are SGHAT and FQDESV (reference sequence). The V gene lost 5 bases and the J gene lost 5 bases, with 10 bases spanning the gap. CDR3 length: 12 amino acids. The CDR3 reads CASSRIENEQYF. The CDR3 DNA reads TGTGCCAGCAGCCGTATCGAGAACGAGCAGTACTTC.

V and J are TRBV11-2 and TRBJ1-2; 7 bases are a match to TRBD1. The CDR3 length is 13 residues. The germline gives CDR1 SGHAT, CDR2 FQNNGV. Trimming cost V 3 bases and J 6 bases; bases outside gene matches: 4. Written as DNA, the CDR3 is TGTGCCAGCAGCTTCATAGACAGGGATGGCTACACCTTC. Translated: CASSFIDRDGYTF.

The chain is built from TRBV11-2 and TRBJ2-7; D unresolved. V lost 1 base, J lost 1 base, and 17 bases lay in between. Looked up from germline, CDR1 is SGHAT and CDR2 is FQNNGV. The length of the CDR3 is 17 residues. The CDR3 DNA is TGTGCCAGCAGCTTAGTGTCGGGTTTGGAACAATCCTACGAGCAGTACTTC. Translating gives CASSLVSGLEQSYEQYF.

The V call is TRBV6-2 or TRBV6-3, the J call TRBJ2-1; TRBD2 matches 11 bases. The trim removed 3 bases at V and 2 bases at J, leaving 9 bases unmatched. This CDR3 region has 18 residues. Germline values: CDR1 MNHEY, CDR2 SVGEGT. The DNA for the CDR3 is TGTGCCAGCAGTTATTCAGTCCTAGCGGGAGGTACCTACAATGAGCAGTTCTTC. This encodes CASSYSVLAGGTYNEQFF.

This clone was picked up one time. The chain carries TRBV3-1 (or the pseudogene TRBV3-2) and TRBJ2-4; TRBD1 matches at 8 bases. CDR1 LGHDT and CDR2 YNNKEL come from the germline V gene (reference sequence). Trimming cost V 1 base and J 9 bases; bases outside gene matches: 8. This CDR3 contains 15 residues. The CDR3 here is CASSQAFQGASIQYF. The CDR3 DNA follows: TGTGCCAGCAGCCAAGCGTTCCAGGGGGCTAGCATTCAGTACTTC.

The chain couples TRBV6-5 to TRBJ1-5; a possible D gene is TRBD1 (5 bases). The V gene's germline CDR1 is MNHEY and CDR2 SVGAGI. This CDR3 comprises 13 residues. Trimming shortened V by 6 bases and J by 7 bases, and 13 bases separated the two germline ends. The CDR3 DNA reads as TGTGCCAGCAGCGCAGGGTCAGGGCAGCCCCAGCATTTT. Translated: CASSAGSGQPQHF.

The chain has TRBV7-9 and TRBJ2-3; 7 nucleotides align to TRBD2. This CDR3 spans 15 amino acids. Germline loops: CDR1 SEHNR, CDR2 FQNEAQ (reference sequence). J was trimmed by 3 bases and V by 5 bases; bases with no gene match: 8. CDR3 region: CASSPRGAGTDTQYF. In nucleotides, the CDR3 is TGTGCCAGCAGCCCCCGGGGAGCGGGGACAGATACGCAGTATTTT.

This clone showed up just once. This chain uses TRBV11-2 with TRBJ2-1; 8 nucleotides agree with TRBD2. V lost 3 bases, J lost 8 bases, and 6 bases stayed unmatched. This CDR3 spans 14 amino acids. Germline-derived CDR1 and CDR2 are SGHAT and FQNNGV. In nucleotides, the CDR3 is TGTGCCAGCAGCTTGAGACTAGCGACCGATGAGCAGTTCTTC. This gives the protein CASSLRLATDEQFF. The variable domain in full, completed from reference TRBV11-2 and TRBJ2-1, reads EAGVAQSPRYKIIEKRQSVAFWCNPISGHATLYWYQQILGQGPKLLIQFQNNGVVDDSQLPKDRFSAERLKGVDSTLKIQPAKLEDSAVYLCASSLRLATDEQFFGPGTRLTVL.

The sample holds one count of this clone. This chain connects TRBV19 to TRBJ2-3; 7 positions agree with TRBD1. The CDR3 consists of 16 residues. The V gene end was trimmed by 6 bases and the J gene end by 1 base; junction bases not matched to a gene: 10. Germline V CDR1 and CDR2: LNHDA, SQIVND (reference sequence). The CDR3 loop reads CASSFTGVGGTDTQYF. The DNA for the CDR3 is TGTGCCAGTAGCTTTACAGGGGTAGGGGGCACAGATACGCAGTATTTT.

The chain couples TRBV27 to TRBJ1-2, with D possibly TRBD1 on 5 matching bases. V lost 5 bases, J lost 0 bases, and 19 bases lay in between. The CDR3 sequence is 17 residues long. Per the germline V gene, CDR1 is MNHEY and CDR2 is SMNVEV (reference sequence). CDR3 region: CASSHGTPRQPNYGYTF. The CDR3 coding sequence is TGTGCCAGCAGTCATGGGACTCCCAGACAACCTAACTATGGCTACACCTTC.

The chain couples TRBV27 to TRBJ2-2, with D unclear. V shed 4 bases and J shed 6 bases, with 12 bases lying between them. The CDR3 consists of 14 residues. The V gene's germline CDR1 is MNHEY and CDR2 SMNVEV (reference sequence). CDR3 sequence reads: CASSYQVNAGELFF. DNA of the CDR3: TGTGCCAGCAGTTACCAGGTTAATGCCGGGGAGCTGTTTTTT.

This clone has more than one count but fewer than ten. This chain connects TRBV4-3 to TRBJ1-2; possible D gene TRBD1, 5 bases. Germline CDR1 is LGHNA and CDR2 is YSLEER. CDR3 size: 16 residues. Between the trimmed V and J ends, which lost 0 bases and 4 bases, there was a span of 15 bases. The chain's CDR3 is CASSQDLSRATYGYTF. CDR3 DNA: TGCGCCAGCAGCCAAGATCTCAGCAGGGCAACCTATGGCTACACCTTC.

The rearrangement links TRBV4-1 to TRBJ2-6; D possibly corresponds to TRBD1 (6 bases). V gave up 0 bases and J gave up 0 bases, with 15 bases separating them. The CDR3 covers 19 residues. CDR1 and CDR2 from the germline V gene are MGHRA and YSYEKL. CDR3 sequence reads: CASSQDWETGNSGANVLTF. CDR3 nucleotide sequence: TGCGCCAGCAGCCAAGATTGGGAGACAGGCAACTCTGGGGCCAACGTCCTGACTTTC.

The chain carries TRBV9 and TRBJ2-7; TRBD2 agrees at 9 bases. V gave up 1 base and J gave up 6 bases; unmatched junction bases: 5. CDR1 SGDLS and CDR2 YYNGEE come from the germline V gene. This CDR3 contains 14 residues. CDR3 DNA: TGTGCCAGCAGCGTACTGGCGGGAGGGACCGAGCAGTACTTC. Protein product: CASSVLAGGTEQYF.